A selection of T cell receptor beta chains follows, all from one sample in a study of blood T cell repertoires in COVID-19. Repertoires were generated with immunoSEQ multiplex PCR, while TCRdb's copy carries only in-frame clones and drops some. Of about 71,000 clones in the sample, 90% were seen once. The specimen was peripheral blood. The receptors were sampled from a young woman with acute or convalescent COVID-19. Each CDR3 is given without its conserved first and last residue. Rows give clone size only sometimes, using once, few, many, or a class for an expanded clone.

abundance: few
v_gene: TRBV2
j_gene: TRBJ2-7
CDR3aa: ASSDSTMVAYEQY

abundance: -
v_gene: TRBV14
j_gene: TRBJ2-1
CDR3aa: ASSRNAGRNEQF

abundance: -
v_gene: TRBV6-1
j_gene: TRBJ2-7
CDR3aa: ASSGTGPSEQY

abundance: -
v_gene: TRBV4-3
j_gene: TRBJ2-5
CDR3aa: ASSQVFDLLETQY

abundance: once
v_gene: TRBV29-1
j_gene: TRBJ2-5
CDR3aa: SVAFQETQY

abundance: -
v_gene: TRBV15
j_gene: TRBJ2-5
CDR3aa: ATSRDQGAVFKTQY

abundance: -
v_gene: TRBV3-1/TRBV3-2
j_gene: TRBJ2-7
CDR3aa: ASSQAGLGTGGNEQY

abundance: -
v_gene: TRBV19
j_gene: TRBJ2-3
CDR3aa: ASSIYGPGGDTQY

abundance: -
v_gene: TRBV14
j_gene: TRBJ1-2
CDR3aa: ASSQGSSGTEYYGYT

abundance: -
v_gene: TRBV5-1
j_gene: TRBJ1-2
CDR3aa: ASSLGDNSVYGYT

abundance: -
v_gene: TRBV10-3
j_gene: TRBJ2-2
CDR3aa: AISVSGGGVVTGELF

abundance: -
v_gene: TRBV19
j_gene: TRBJ2-7
CDR3aa: ASSSQTSGYEQY

abundance: -
v_gene: TRBV20-1
j_gene: TRBJ2-3
CDR3aa: SAHSADTQY

abundance: -
v_gene: TRBV3-1/TRBV3-2
j_gene: TRBJ1-1
CDR3aa: ASSQDPGHQNTEAF

abundance: -
v_gene: TRBV4-1
j_gene: TRBJ2-1
CDR3aa: ASSQDSRGLNNEQF

abundance: once
v_gene: TRBV27
j_gene: TRBJ1-2
CDR3aa: ASSLSYRGYGYT

abundance: -
v_gene: TRBV6-2/TRBV6-3
j_gene: TRBJ2-1
CDR3aa: ASSLAGGLGEQF

abundance: -
v_gene: TRBV28
j_gene: TRBJ1-5
CDR3aa: ASSLAGARPQH

abundance: once
v_gene: TRBV6-6
j_gene: TRBJ2-1
CDR3aa: ASSYTGLAGLNEQF

abundance: -
v_gene: TRBV29-1
j_gene: TRBJ2-2
CDR3aa: SVEGTSGVANTGELF

abundance: -
v_gene: TRBV6-5
j_gene: TRBJ2-5
CDR3aa: ASSDKRGFGETQY

abundance: -
v_gene: TRBV9
j_gene: TRBJ2-2
CDR3aa: ASSGQTGELF

abundance: -
v_gene: TRBV12-5
j_gene: TRBJ2-1
CDR3aa: ASAALPSGSGVQF

abundance: -
v_gene: TRBV18
j_gene: TRBJ1-4
CDR3aa: ASSSGQGWTNEKLF

abundance: -
v_gene: TRBV27
j_gene: TRBJ1-1
CDR3aa: ASRSGGRMLNTEAF

abundance: -
v_gene: TRBV5-5
j_gene: TRBJ2-3
CDR3aa: ASSSGTGIDTQY

abundance: -
v_gene: TRBV5-6
j_gene: TRBJ1-1
CDR3aa: ASSLYLGTGGRVTEAF

abundance: -
v_gene: TRBV3-1/TRBV3-2
j_gene: TRBJ2-1
CDR3aa: ASSPGTILEQF

abundance: -
v_gene: TRBV7-8
j_gene: TRBJ2-2
CDR3aa: ASSLVLSTTGELF

abundance: -
v_gene: TRBV5-4
j_gene: TRBJ2-7
CDR3aa: ASSLSRAGGLDEQY

abundance: once
v_gene: TRBV5-5
j_gene: TRBJ2-1
CDR3aa: ASSLRQGAGDEQF